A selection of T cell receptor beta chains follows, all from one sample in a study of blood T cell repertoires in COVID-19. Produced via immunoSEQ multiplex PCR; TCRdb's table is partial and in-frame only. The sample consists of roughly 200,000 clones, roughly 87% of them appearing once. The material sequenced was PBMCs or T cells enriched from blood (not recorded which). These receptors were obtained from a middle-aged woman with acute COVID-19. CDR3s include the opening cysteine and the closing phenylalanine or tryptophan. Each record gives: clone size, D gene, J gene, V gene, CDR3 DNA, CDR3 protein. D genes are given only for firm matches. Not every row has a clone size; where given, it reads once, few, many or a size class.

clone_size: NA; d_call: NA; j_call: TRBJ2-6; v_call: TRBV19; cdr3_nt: TGTGCCAGTAGTATAGATGGAGGGGGCGTTGGGGCCAACGTCCTGACTTTC; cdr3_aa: CASSIDGGGVGANVLTF
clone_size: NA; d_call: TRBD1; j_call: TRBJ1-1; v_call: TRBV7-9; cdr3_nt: TGTGCCAGCAGCGACCCCGGGACAGGGACTCTGAACACTGAAGCTTTCTTT; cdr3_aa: CASSDPGTGTLNTEAFF
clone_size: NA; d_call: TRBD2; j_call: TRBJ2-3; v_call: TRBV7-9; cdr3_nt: TGTGCCAGCAGCTTAGAGGTCGGGGGGGCCACAGATACGCAGTATTTT; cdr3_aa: CASSLEVGGATDTQYF
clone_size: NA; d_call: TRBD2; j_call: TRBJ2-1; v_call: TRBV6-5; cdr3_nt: TGTGCCAGCAGTTCACCCGGGACTAGCGGGAGTAATGAGCAGTTCTTC; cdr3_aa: CASSSPGTSGSNEQFF
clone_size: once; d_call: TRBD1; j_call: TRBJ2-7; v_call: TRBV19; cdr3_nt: TGTGCCAGTAGGGACAGGGGGCACTCCTACGAGCAGTACTTC; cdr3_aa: CASRDRGHSYEQYF
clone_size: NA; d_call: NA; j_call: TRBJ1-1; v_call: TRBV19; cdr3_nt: TGTGCCAGTAGTGAGGGACACCCGAACACTGAAGCTTTCTTT; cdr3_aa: CASSEGHPNTEAFF
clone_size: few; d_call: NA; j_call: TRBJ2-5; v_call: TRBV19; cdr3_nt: TGTGCCAGTAGTCCACGGTCAGGGGGAGGTGAGACCCAGTACTTC; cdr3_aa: CASSPRSGGGETQYF
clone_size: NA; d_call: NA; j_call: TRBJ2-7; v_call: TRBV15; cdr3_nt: TGTGCCACCAGCGGCTACAGGGGAGGCGAGCAGTACTTC; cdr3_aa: CATSGYRGGEQYF
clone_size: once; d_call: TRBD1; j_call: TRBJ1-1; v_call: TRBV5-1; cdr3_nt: TGCGCCAGCAGCTTGTTGCAGGGGGCCGGCACTGAAGCTTTCTTT; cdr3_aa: CASSLLQGAGTEAFF
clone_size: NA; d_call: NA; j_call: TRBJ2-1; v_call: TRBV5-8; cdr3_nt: TGTGCCAGCAGCTTGGCGGACACGAACCCTACCTACAATGAGCAGTTCTTC; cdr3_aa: CASSLADTNPTYNEQFF
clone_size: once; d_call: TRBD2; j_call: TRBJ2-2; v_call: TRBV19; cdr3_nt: TGTGCCAGTAGTATGATACTAGCGGGGGGCAACACCGGGGAGCTGTTTTTT; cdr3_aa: CASSMILAGGNTGELFF
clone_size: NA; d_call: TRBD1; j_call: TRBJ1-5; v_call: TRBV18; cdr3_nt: TGTGCCAGCTCACCAGTCTCCGGGACAGGCAATCAGCCCCAGCATTTT; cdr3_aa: CASSPVSGTGNQPQHF
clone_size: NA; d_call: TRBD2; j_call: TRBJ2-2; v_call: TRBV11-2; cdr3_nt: TGTGCCAGCAGCCCCGGACTAGCGGGAGGGATCGGGGAGCTGTTTTTT; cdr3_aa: CASSPGLAGGIGELFF
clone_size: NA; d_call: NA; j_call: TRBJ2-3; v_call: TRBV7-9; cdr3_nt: TGTGCCAGCAGCTTAGCAACGGGGGATACGCAGTATTTT; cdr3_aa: CASSLATGDTQYF
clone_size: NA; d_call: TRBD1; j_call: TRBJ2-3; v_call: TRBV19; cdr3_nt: TGTGCCAGTAGTCCGGGAACAGGGGCGGGAGATACGCAGTATTTT; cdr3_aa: CASSPGTGAGDTQYF
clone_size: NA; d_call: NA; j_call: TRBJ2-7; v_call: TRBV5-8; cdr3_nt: TGTGCCAGCAGCCGGAGGACGGTTACCTACGAGCAGTACTTC; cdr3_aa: CASSRRTVTYEQYF
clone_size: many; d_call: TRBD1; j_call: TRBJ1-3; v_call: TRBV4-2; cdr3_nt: TGTGCCAGCAGCCCGGGAGGGACAGGGTCAACTCTGGATGGAAACACCATATATTTT; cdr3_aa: CASSPGGTGSTLDGNTIYF
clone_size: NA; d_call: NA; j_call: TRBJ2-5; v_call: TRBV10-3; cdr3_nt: TGTGCCATCAGTGGGACAGCCCAAGAGACCCAGTACTTC; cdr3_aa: CAISGTAQETQYF
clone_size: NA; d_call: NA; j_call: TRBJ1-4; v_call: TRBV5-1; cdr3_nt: TGCGCCAGCAGCCCGTCGCGGGGGATGAGAGCAGCTAATGAAAAACTGTTTTTT; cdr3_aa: CASSPSRGMRAANEKLFF
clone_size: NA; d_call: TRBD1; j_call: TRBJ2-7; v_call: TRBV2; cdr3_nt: TGTGCCAGCAGTGCCCGGGACAGGGCTACCTACGAGCAGTACTTC; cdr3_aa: CASSARDRATYEQYF
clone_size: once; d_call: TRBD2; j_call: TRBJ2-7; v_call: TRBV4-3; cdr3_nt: TGCGCCAGCAGCCAAGCAGCGGGAGTCTACGAGCAGTACTTC; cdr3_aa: CASSQAAGVYEQYF
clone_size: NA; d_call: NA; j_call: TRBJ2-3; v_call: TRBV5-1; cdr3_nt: TGCGCCAGCAGCTTGCCCGACGGGGTCACAGATACGCAGTATTTT; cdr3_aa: CASSLPDGVTDTQYF
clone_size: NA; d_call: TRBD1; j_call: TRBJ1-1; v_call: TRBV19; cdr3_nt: TGTGCCAGTAGTCCCCGGGACAGGACTGAAGCTTTCTTT; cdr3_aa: CASSPRDRTEAFF
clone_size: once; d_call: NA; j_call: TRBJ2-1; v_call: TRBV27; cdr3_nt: TGTGCCAGCAGTTTATTGCGGCTAACCTCCTACAATGAGCAGTTCTTC; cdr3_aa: CASSLLRLTSYNEQFF
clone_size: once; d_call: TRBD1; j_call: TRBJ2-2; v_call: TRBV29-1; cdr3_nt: TGCAGCGTCCAACCCACAGGGGGCGCGAACACCGGGGAGCTGTTTTTT; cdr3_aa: CSVQPTGGANTGELFF
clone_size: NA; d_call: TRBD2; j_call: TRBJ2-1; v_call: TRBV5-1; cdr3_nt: TGCGCCAGCTCTAGCGGGAGCCGGGGGGTTAATGAGCAGTTCTTC; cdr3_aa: CASSSGSRGVNEQFF
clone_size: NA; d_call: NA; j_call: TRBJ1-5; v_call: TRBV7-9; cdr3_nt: TGTGCCAGCAGCTTAGGGGAGGGGCCACGGCAAGACAATCAGCCCCAGCATTTT; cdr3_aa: CASSLGEGPRQDNQPQHF
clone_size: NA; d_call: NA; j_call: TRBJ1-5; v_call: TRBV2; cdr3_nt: TGTGCCAGCAGTGATGGGGGGGGCGAAGGCAATCAGCCCCAGCATTTT; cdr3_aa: CASSDGGGEGNQPQHF
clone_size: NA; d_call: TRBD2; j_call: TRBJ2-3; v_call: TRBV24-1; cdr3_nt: TGTGCCACCAGCGTGGGGGGGAGTTCCGCAGATACGCAGTATTTT; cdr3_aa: CATSVGGSSADTQYF
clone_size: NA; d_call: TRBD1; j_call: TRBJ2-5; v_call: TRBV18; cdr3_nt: TGTGCCAGCTCACCCTACTTCCAGGGGGCTTCTTTGGAGACCCAGTACTTC; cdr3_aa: CASSPYFQGASLETQYF
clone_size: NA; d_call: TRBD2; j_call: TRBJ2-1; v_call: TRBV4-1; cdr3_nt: TGCGCCAGCAGCCACGTGGCGGGGGCCTACAATGAGCAGTTCTTC; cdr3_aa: CASSHVAGAYNEQFF
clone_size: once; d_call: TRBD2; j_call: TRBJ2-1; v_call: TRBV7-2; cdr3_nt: TGTGCCAGCAGTAGGGTGAAACTAGCGGGAGAGGGATTGAATGAGCAGTTCTTC; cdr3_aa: CASSRVKLAGEGLNEQFF
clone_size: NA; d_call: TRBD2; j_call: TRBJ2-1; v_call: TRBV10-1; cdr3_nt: TGCGCCAGCCCCAAAGCTTCCTATGCGGGAGGGCCGAGGAATGAGCAGTTCTTC; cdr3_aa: CASPKASYAGGPRNEQFF
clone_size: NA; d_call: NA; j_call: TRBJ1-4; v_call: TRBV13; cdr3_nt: TGTGCCAGCAGCTTAGCCCCGGGAAAACTGTTTTTT; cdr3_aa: CASSLAPGKLFF
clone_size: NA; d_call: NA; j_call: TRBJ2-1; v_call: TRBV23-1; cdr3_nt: TGCGCCAGCAGTCAATCTAGGGGCAAAGTATCACGTCGTGGAGAGTACAATGAGCAGTTCTTC; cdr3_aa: CASSQSRGKVSRRGEYNEQFF
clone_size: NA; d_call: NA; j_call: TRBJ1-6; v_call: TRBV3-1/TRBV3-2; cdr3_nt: TGTGCCAGCAGGACTCAAGGGGGGGACTACTCACCCCTCCACTTT; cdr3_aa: CASRTQGGDYSPLHF
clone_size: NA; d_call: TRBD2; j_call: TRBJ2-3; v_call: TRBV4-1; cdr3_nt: TGCGCCAGCAGCCAAGGACGGCGGGGGGATACGCAGTATTTT; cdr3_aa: CASSQGRRGDTQYF
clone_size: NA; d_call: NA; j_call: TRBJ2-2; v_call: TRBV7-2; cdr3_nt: TGTGCCAGCAGCTTAATGGACAGAGTGAACACCGGGGAGCTGTTTTTT; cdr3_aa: CASSLMDRVNTGELFF
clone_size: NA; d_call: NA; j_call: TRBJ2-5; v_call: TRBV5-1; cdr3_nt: TGCGCCAGCAGCACCCGGACAACTCAAGAGACCCAGTACTTC; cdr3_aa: CASSTRTTQETQYF
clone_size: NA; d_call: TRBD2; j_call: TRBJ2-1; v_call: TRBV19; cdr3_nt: TGTGCCAGTAGTATTATAACTCGGGAGGTCATAAGCTCCTACAATGAGCAGTTCTTC; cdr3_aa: CASSIITREVISSYNEQFF
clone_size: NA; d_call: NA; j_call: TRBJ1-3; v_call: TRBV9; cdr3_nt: TGTGCCAGCAGCGTAGAAGTGGACTCACAAAACACCATATATTTT; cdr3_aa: CASSVEVDSQNTIYF
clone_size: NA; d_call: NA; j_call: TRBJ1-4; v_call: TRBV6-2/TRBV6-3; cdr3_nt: TGTGCCAGCAGTACAGGGCTGGGGAATGAAAAACTGTTTTTT; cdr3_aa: CASSTGLGNEKLFF
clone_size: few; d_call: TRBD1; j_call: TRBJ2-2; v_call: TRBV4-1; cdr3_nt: TGCGCCAGCAGCCAGGCCGGGACAGGGAAACCGAACACCGGGGAGCTGTTTTTT; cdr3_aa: CASSQAGTGKPNTGELFF
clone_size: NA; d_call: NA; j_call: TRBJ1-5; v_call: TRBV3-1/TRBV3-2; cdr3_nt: TGTGCCAGCAGCCCCAAACGGGGTCAGCCCCAGCATTTT; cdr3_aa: CASSPKRGQPQHF
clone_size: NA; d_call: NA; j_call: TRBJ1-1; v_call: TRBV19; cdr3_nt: TGTGCCAGTAGTATAGGGCAGAACACTGAAGCTTTCTTT; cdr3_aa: CASSIGQNTEAFF
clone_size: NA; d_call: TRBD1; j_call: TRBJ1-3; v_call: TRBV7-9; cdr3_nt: TGTGCCAGCAGCACAACGGACAGGGGGACGGGAAACACCATATATTTT; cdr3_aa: CASSTTDRGTGNTIYF
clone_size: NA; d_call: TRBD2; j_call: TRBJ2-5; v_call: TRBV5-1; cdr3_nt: TGCGCCAGCAGCTTGGGCGGGGGCCAAGAGACCCAGTACTTC; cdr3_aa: CASSLGGGQETQYF
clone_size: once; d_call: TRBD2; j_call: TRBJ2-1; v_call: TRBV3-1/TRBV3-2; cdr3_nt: TGTGCCAGCAGCCAGCCCCCGGCGGGGACTAGCGGGGGAGGCTCCTACAATGAGCAGTTCTTC; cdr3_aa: CASSQPPAGTSGGGSYNEQFF
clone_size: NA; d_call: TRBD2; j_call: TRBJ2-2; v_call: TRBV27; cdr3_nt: TGTGCCAGCAGGGGTGGGACTAGCGGGAGCTTGGGCGGGGAGCTGTTTTTT; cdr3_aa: CASRGGTSGSLGGELFF
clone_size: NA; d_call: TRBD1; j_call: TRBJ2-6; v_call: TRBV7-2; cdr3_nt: TGTGCCAGCAGCTCAATACAGGGGGCGCTTTCTGGGGCCAACGTCCTGACTTTC; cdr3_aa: CASSSIQGALSGANVLTF
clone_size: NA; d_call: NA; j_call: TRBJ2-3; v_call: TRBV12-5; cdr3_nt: TGTGCTAGTGGTTTGGAACTAGTCACAGATACGCAGTATTTT; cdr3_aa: CASGLELVTDTQYF
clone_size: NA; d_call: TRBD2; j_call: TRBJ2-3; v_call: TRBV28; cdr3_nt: TGTGCCAGCAGTTTACAAGGGGCGGGGGGGCCCGCAGATACGCAGTATTTT; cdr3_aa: CASSLQGAGGPADTQYF
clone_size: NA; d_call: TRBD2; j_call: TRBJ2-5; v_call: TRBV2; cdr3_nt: TGTGCCAGCAGTGAATGGGTAGCGGGGGTAGAGACCCAGTACTTC; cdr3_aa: CASSEWVAGVETQYF